The 22 T cell receptor beta chains in this list originate from one sample, sequenced in a study of esophageal squamous cell carcinoma under preoperative chemotherapy. Time point reported: before preoperative PTX-NDP chemotherapy. MiXCR, run by TCRdb on the PCR reads, gives a single entry per CDR3 protein. The table records roughly 30,000 distinct CDR3 sequences, 45% to 55% of them present only once. This specimen was collected from a patient given preoperative chemotherapy. Receptor source: a human donor with esophageal squamous cell carcinoma. The donor label of this sample is uncertain.

In its sample, this clonotype was seen once. This chain connects TRBV7-2 to TRBJ2-4; weak D call: TRBD2 (5 bases). The CDR3 runs to 14 residues. Germline V gene lookup returns CDR1 SGHTA and CDR2 FQGNSA. The CDR3 loop is CAGSAGLAQDTQYF. In DNA form, the CDR3 reads TGTGCGGGGAGCGCGGGCCTAGCCCAAGACACCCAGTACTTC.

This clonotype was seen at least ten times. V usage is TRBV6-1 and J usage is TRBJ2-7, with 7 nucleotides matching TRBD2. V shed 5 bases and J 0 bases; nucleotides not matched to a gene: 10. Germline-derived CDR1 and CDR2 are MNHNS and SASEGT. The CDR3 covers 16 residues. The DNA for the CDR3 is TGTGCCAGCAGTAAAGTAGCGGGTATGAGCTCCTACGAGCAGTACTTC. The encoded protein is CASSKVAGMSSYEQYF.

Details on this clonotype: At one boundary the junction diverges from the germline segment, which might be a read error. The chain combines TRBV11-2 with TRBJ2-3; D gene uncertain. This CDR3 has 18 amino acids. Germline V gene data show CDR1 as SGHAT and CDR2 as FQNNGV. The CDR3 region has the DNA TGTGCCAGCAGCCGAAAGGTGGAGAGGCTCTCAGCAGCAGATACTCAGTATTTT. This codes for CASSRKVERLSAADTQYF.

V usage is TRBV12-3 or TRBV12-4 and J usage is TRBJ2-3, with D unresolved. This CDR3 comprises 11 residues. The V end lost 5 bases, the J end lost 11 bases, and 11 bases lay between the germline ends. CDR3 bases: TGTGCCAGCAGTCAGAGCAGTGGGCAGTATTTT. Translated: CASSQSSGQYF.

The DNA for the CDR3 is TGTGCCAGCAACCCCGCCGGGACAGGTATTCAAGAGACCCAGTACTTC. This codes for CASNPAGTGIQETQYF. The chain uses TRBV11-3 and TRBJ2-5, with TRBD1 matching over 8 bases. Trimming removed 7 bases from V and 2 bases from J; junction bases left unmatched: 12. This CDR3 region has 16 residues. The germline CDR1 and CDR2 sequences are SGHNT and YENEEA.

This clonotype is deemed medium-sized. The genes are TRBV7-9 and TRBJ2-5; perhaps D is TRBD1 or TRBD2 (6 bases each). V gave up 5 bases and J gave up 2 bases, with 15 bases separating them. Germline loops: CDR1 SEHNR, CDR2 FQNEAQ (reference sequence). This CDR3 is 15 amino acids long. Written as DNA, the CDR3 is TGTGCCAGCAGCCCGCGGGACAACGGACAAGAGACCCAGTACTTC. This gives the protein CASSPRDNGQETQYF.

This clonotype was recorded at least ten times. The chain employs TRBV6-5 and TRBJ2-5; the D gene is possibly TRBD1 (6 bases). Germline V gene data show CDR1 as MNHEY and CDR2 as SVGAGI. Trimming removed 6 bases at V and 5 bases at J, with 16 bases between. This CDR3 has 14 amino acids. CDR3 sequence: CASRSPGGGETQYF. CDR3 nucleotides: TGTGCCAGCAGATCACCTGGGGGCGGGGAGACCCAGTACTTC.

This clonotype was counted many times. Just one base apart from a much larger clone, this may be a read error. This chain connects TRBV7-2 to TRBJ2-1; TRBD2 matches 10 bases. Looked up from germline, CDR1 is SGHTA and CDR2 is FQGNSA. The CDR3 spans 13 residues. The junction had 5 bases not matched to a gene; V was cut back by 2 bases and J by 13 bases. The CDR3, as DNA: TGTGCCAGCAGCTTACTAGCGGGAGAGACCCAGTTCTTC. This sequence encodes CASSLLAGETQFF. Variable domain in full (rest from reference TRBV7-2 and TRBJ2-1): GAGVSQSPSNKVTEKGKDVELRCDPISGHTALYWYRQSLGQGLEFLIYFQGNSAPDKSGLPSDRFSAERTGGSVSTLTIQRTQQEDSAVYLCASSLLAGETQFFGPGTRLTVL.

This clonotype was seen at least ten times. The V call is TRBV5-5, the J call TRBJ2-7; a weak D match, TRBD1 (7 bases). Germline CDR1 is SGHKS and CDR2 is YYEKEE (reference sequence). V was clipped by 4 bases and J by 0 bases, with 20 bases between them. The CDR3 is made up of 17 amino acids. The CDR3 DNA reads TGTGCCAGCAGCCGGGAGCCCCCGGGACAGAGCTCCTACGAGCAGTACTTC. This codes for CASSREPPGQSSYEQYF.

The CDR3 reads CASSSGVRATDIQYF. DNA for the CDR3: TGTGCCAGCAGCTCAGGGGTGAGGGCCACAGATATTCAGTATTTT. The chain uses TRBV7-6 and TRBJ2-3; tentatively, D is TRBD1 (6 bases). This CDR3 has 15 amino acids. Trimming took off 4 bases at V and 12 bases at J, with 23 bases between the two ends. The V gene's germline CDR1 is SGHVS and CDR2 FNYEAQ. Looking up the rest from reference TRBV7-6 and TRBJ2-3 gives the full variable domain: GAGVSQSPRYKVTKRGQDVALRCDPISGHVSLYWYRQALGQGPEFLTYFNYEAQQDKSGLPNDRFSAERPEGSISTLTIQRTEQRDSAMYRCASSSGVRATDIQYFGPGTRLTVL.

This clonotype was picked up a small number of times. A junction end diverges from the germline sequence, so it may reflect a read error. The V and J genes are TRBV7-3 and TRBJ2-4; D tentatively reads TRBD1 or TRBD2 (6 bases each). This CDR3 region has 17 residues. CDR1 and CDR2 (germline): SGHTA, FQGTGA. CDR3 region: CASSVGPGGGDQNTQYF. As DNA, the CDR3 is TGTGCCAGCAGCGTGGGGCCCGGGGGCGGGGACCAAAACACTCAGTACTTC.

This clonotype was recorded many times. J is TRBJ1-5 and V is TRBV7-2; D is unresolved. This CDR3 comprises 13 residues. With 1 base removed from V and 5 bases from J, the gap between germline ends came to 6 bases. Germline V gene data show CDR1 as SGHTA and CDR2 as FQGNSA. CDR3 residues: CASSLDADQPQHF. The CDR3 DNA reads as TGTGCCAGCAGCTTAGACGCCGATCAGCCCCAGCATTTT. The full variable domain, in which reference TRBV7-2 and TRBJ1-5 provide the parts outside the CDR3, is GAGVSQSPSNKVTEKGKDVELRCDPISGHTALYWYRQSLGQGLEFLIYFQGNSAPDKSGLPSDRFSAERTGGSVSTLTIQRTQQEDSAVYLCASSLDADQPQHFGDGTRLSIL.

The sample holds many counts of this clonotype. The J gene is TRBJ2-7, the V gene TRBV6-1, with D maybe TRBD2 (6 bases). The CDR3 consists of 14 residues. Germline lookup yields CDR1 MNHNS and CDR2 SASEGT. V lost 0 bases to trimming and J lost 4 bases, with 10 bases between them. The CDR3 protein is CASSEAGDLYEQYF. The DNA of the CDR3 is TGTGCCAGCAGTGAAGCCGGGGACTTGTACGAGCAGTACTTC.

About this clonotype: Sequence at one end of the junction differs from germline and may be a read error. V and J are TRBV7-6 and TRBJ2-3; TRBD2 matches 8 bases. The CDR3 loop spans 17 amino acids. Germline V gene sequence: CDR1 SGHVS, CDR2 FNYEAQ. CDR3 protein: CASSRVTGGGGKDTQYF. Written as DNA, the CDR3 is TGTGCCAGCAGCCGCGTTACGGGGGGGGGGGGGAAAGATACGCAGTATTTC.

The chain combines TRBV7-2 with TRBJ2-4, with D perhaps TRBD2 (7 bases). Per germline, CDR1 SGHTA and CDR2 FQGNSA. This CDR3 region has 12 residues. The DNA for the CDR3 is TGTGTCGGCAGCTTAGATGCGGGGGCCCAGTACTTC. Protein sequence: CVGSLDAGAQYF. Combining the CDR3 with reference TRBV7-2 and TRBJ2-4 gives the whole variable domain GAGVSQSPSNKVTEKGKDVELRCDPISGHTALYWYRQSLGQGLEFLIYFQGNSAPDKSGLPSDRFSAERTGGSVSTLTIQRTQQEDSAVYLCVGSLDAGAQYFGAGTRLSVL.

This clonotype ranks as medium-sized (0.01 to 0.1%). The chain links TRBV7-3 to TRBJ2-1; 11 bases are a match to TRBD2. CDR1 is SGHTA, CDR2 FQGTGA, per germline. This CDR3 region has 17 residues. The V segment lost 6 bases and the J segment 6 bases; nucleotides outside the gene matches: 13. The CDR3 region is CASSAQGGLAGGNEQFF. CDR3 coding DNA: TGTGCCAGCAGTGCGCAGGGAGGACTAGCGGGTGGCAATGAGCAGTTCTTC.

The CDR3 loop reads CASSSKRFSTDTQYF. The DNA for the CDR3 is TGTGCCAGCAGCTCAAAGCGGTTTAGCACAGATACGCAGTATTTT. This rearrangement joins TRBV7-9 to TRBJ2-3, with D possibly being TRBD2 (5 bases). The germline gives CDR1 SEHNR, CDR2 FQNEAQ (reference sequence). Trimming left V 4 bases short and J 0 bases short, with 11 bases between. The CDR3 has 15 residues.

The chain joins TRBV11-2 to TRBJ2-7; 9 bases map to TRBD1. V lost 5 bases and J lost 1; bases outside the gene matches: 9. This CDR3 spans 16 amino acids. Germline V gene data show CDR1 as SGHAT and CDR2 as FQNNGV. DNA of the CDR3: TGTGCCAGCAGCCCGACCGGGACAGGGCGTTCCTACGAGCAGTACTTC. Translation: CASSPTGTGRSYEQYF.

Regarding this clonotype: As the CDR3 is not closed by the conserved phenylalanine or tryptophan, this likely results from a read error. The chain combines TRBV18 with TRBJ2-5, with TRBD1 matching over 9 bases. CDR3 length equals 14 residues. The trim removed 3 bases at V and 2 bases at J, leaving 1 base unmatched. Germline V gene sequence: CDR1 KGHSH, CDR2 LQKENI. Here the CDR3 DNA reads TGTGCCAGCTCACCGACAGGGGGACAAGAGACCCAGTACTTA. Its translation: CASSPTGGQETQYL.

The chain links TRBV7-3 to TRBJ2-2; D is undetermined. Germline CDR1 is SGHTA and CDR2 is FQGTGA. The CDR3 runs 13 residues. V lost 3 bases and J lost 8, with 10 bases in between. DNA for the CDR3: TGTGCCAGCAGCTTGGGGTCGGCTGGGGAGCTGTTTTTT. Translated: CASSLGSAGELFF.

The rearrangement uses TRBV6-2 or TRBV6-3 and TRBJ2-1; 13 bases fit TRBD2. Germline trimming cut 6 bases from V and 8 bases from J; bases unmatched to any gene: 7. Germline V gene sequence: CDR1 MNHEY, CDR2 SVGEGT. The CDR3 loop spans 15 amino acids. CDR3 protein: CASSKLAGGPDEQFF. The CDR3 nucleotides read TGTGCCAGCAGCAAACTAGCGGGGGGGCCGGATGAGCAGTTCTTC.

The rearrangement links TRBV27 to TRBJ2-6, with 7 bases lining up with TRBD1. V lost 6 bases, J lost 4 bases, and 6 bases stayed unmatched. CDR1 and CDR2 (germline): MNHEY, SMNVEV (reference sequence). CDR3 size: 15 residues. The CDR3 loop reads CASRTGVAGANVLTF. Written as DNA, the CDR3 is TGTGCCAGCAGAACAGGGGTTGCGGGGGCCAACGTCCTGACTTTC.